This T cell receptor (beta chain) was documented in a study of response to subunit inactivated influenza vaccine. TCRdb independently ran MiXCR on the RT-PCR reads; one entry per CDR3 protein. This table has a few hundred thousand distinct CDR3 sequences, 13% to 15% appearing once. The germline V gene has CDR1 LNHNV and CDR2 YYDKDF (reference sequence). The ends were cut back, 1 base at V and 4 bases at J, with 12 bases in the middle. The CDR3 has 15 residues. In this sample, this clonotype turned up many times. This specimen consisted of PBMCs from blood, obtained 11 to 12 days after vaccination. The receptor's source is a man aged 45-65 years who received an inactivated influenza vaccine. The chain uses TRBV15 and TRBJ2-3; D is tentatively TRBD1 or TRBD2 (5 bases each). The CDR3 coding sequence is TGTGCCACCAGCAGAGTCGGGGCAGATGCAGATACGCAGTATTTT. Encoded protein: CATSRVGADADTQYF.